This T cell receptor (beta chain) is drawn from a study of shared clonotypes between healthy human individuals. Overall study results and limits: Generation probabilities were higher for clonotypes shared across all four sorted-subset donors than for unshared ones. Of the naive CD4 clonotypes, around 4.8% were shared across several donors.

The ends were cut back, 0 bases at V and 8 bases at J, with 10 bases in the middle. Germline V gene data show CDR1 as MNHEY and CDR2 as SVGAGI. The CDR3 runs 13 residues. The table lists this clone with a count of one. The antigen remains unidentified. Naive CD8 cells lacked CD45RO, underwent positive selection for CCR7 and left out terminally differentiated effector memory CD45RA+ cells. Profiled with immunoSEQ multiplex PCR; TCRdb holds only in-frame clones, not every one. The sample contains nearly 2 million clones, around 96% of which appear only once. This clonotype was obtained from a young man in good health. The sequenced sample consisted of naive CD8+ T cells sorted from blood. The chain links TRBV6-5 to TRBJ1-1, with D tentatively TRBD1 (5 bases). DNA for the CDR3: TGTGCCAGCAGTTACTCCGGGGCGGAGGAAGCTTTCTTT. Translating it yields CASSYSGAEEAFF.